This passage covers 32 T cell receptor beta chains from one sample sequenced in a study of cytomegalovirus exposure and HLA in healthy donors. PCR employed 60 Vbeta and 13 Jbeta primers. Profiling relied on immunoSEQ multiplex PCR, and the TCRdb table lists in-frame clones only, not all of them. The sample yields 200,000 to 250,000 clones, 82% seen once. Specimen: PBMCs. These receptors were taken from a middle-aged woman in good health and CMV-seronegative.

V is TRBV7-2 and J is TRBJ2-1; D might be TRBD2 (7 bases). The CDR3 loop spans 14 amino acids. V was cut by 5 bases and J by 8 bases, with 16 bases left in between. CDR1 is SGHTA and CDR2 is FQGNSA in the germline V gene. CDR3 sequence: CASSPQGGDYEQFF. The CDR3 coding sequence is TGTGCCAGCAGCCCACAAGGGGGGGATTATGAGCAGTTCTTC.

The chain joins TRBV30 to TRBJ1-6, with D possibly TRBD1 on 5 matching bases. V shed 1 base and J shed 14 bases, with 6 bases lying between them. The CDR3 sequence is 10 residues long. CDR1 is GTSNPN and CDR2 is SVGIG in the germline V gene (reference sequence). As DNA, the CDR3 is TGTGCCTGGAGTGCGGGGGCCCTCCACTTT. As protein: CAWSAGALHF.

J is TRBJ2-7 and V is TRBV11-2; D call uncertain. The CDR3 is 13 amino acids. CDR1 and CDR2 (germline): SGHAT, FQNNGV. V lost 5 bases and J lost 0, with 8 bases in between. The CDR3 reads CASSPGPSYEQYF. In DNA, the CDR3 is TGTGCCAGCAGCCCCGGTCCCTCCTACGAGCAGTACTTC.

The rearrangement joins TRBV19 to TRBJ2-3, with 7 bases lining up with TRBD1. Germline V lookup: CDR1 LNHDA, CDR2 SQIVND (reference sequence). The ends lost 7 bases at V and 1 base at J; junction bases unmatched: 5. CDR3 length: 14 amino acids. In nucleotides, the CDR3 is TGTGCCAGTAAGACAGGGCCGGGCACAGATACGCAGTATTTT. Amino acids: CASKTGPGTDTQYF. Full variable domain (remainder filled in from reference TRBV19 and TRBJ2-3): DGGITQSPKYLFRKEGQNVTLSCEQNLNHDAMYWYRQDPGQGLRLIYYSQIVNDFQKGDIAEGYSVSREKKESFPLTVTSAQKNPTAFYLCASKTGPGTDTQYFGPGTRLTVL.

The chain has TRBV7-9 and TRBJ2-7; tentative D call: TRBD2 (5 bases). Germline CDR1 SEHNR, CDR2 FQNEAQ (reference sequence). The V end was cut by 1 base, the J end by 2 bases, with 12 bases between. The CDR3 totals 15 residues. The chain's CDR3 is CASSLGPQRTYEQYF. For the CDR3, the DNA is TGTGCCAGCAGCTTAGGGCCTCAGCGGACCTACGAGCAGTACTTC.

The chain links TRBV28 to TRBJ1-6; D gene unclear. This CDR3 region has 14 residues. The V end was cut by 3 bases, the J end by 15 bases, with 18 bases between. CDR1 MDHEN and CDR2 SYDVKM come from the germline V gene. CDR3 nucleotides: TGTGCCAGCAGTTTGAGGGATGGGATGGCCCGCCTCCACTTT. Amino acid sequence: CASSLRDGMARLHF.

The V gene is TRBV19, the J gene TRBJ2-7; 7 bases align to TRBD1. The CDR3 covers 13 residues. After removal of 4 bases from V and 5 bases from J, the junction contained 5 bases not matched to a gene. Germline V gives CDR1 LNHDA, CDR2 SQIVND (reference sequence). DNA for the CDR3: TGTGCCAGTAGTAGACCGGACAGGAACGAGCAGTACTTC. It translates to CASSRPDRNEQYF.

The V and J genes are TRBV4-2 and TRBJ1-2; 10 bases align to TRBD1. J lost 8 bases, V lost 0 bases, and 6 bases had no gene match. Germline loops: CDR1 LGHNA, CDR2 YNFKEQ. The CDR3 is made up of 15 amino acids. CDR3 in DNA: TGTGCCAGCAGCCAAGAGACAGGGGGCAAATCGGGCTACACCTTC. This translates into CASSQETGGKSGYTF.

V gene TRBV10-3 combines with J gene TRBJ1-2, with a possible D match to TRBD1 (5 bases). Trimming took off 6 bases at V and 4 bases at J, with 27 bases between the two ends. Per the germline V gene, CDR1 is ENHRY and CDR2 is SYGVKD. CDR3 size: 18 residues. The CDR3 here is CAISPGLGLGTQSYGYTF. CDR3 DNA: TGTGCCATCAGCCCCGGATTGGGGTTGGGGACTCAATCCTATGGCTACACCTTC.

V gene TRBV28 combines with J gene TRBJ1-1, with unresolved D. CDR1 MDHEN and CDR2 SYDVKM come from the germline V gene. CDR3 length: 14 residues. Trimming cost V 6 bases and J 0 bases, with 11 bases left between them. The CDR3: CASREAGMNTEAFF. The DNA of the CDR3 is TGTGCCAGCAGGGAGGCGGGTATGAACACTGAAGCTTTCTTT.

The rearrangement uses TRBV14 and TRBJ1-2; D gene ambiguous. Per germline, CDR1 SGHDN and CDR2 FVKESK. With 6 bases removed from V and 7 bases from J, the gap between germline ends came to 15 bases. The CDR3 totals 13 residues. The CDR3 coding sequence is TGTGCCAGCAGTCCCGACACGGCGGGTGGCTACACCTTC. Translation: CASSPDTAGGYTF.

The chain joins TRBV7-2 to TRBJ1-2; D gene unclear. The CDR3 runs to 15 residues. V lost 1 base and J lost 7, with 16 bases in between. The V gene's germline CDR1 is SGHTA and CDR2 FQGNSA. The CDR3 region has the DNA TGTGCCAGCAGCTTAGTCAATTTAGCGATGGGTGGCTACACCTTC. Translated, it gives CASSLVNLAMGGYTF.

CDR3 sequence (DNA): TGCGCCAGCAGTGAACAGTTCCCCGATGGCTACACCTTC. This gives the protein CASSEQFPDGYTF. The J gene is TRBJ1-2, the V gene TRBV10-2, with no clear D. Germline CDR1 reads WSHSY; CDR2 reads SAAADI. This CDR3 is 13 amino acids long. Trimming pared 3 bases from V and 6 bases from J, leaving 11 bases between.

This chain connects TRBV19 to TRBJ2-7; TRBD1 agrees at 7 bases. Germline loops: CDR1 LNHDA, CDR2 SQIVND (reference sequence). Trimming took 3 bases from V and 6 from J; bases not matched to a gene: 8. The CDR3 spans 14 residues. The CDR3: CASSIQTGSAEQYF. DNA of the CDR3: TGTGCCAGTAGTATTCAGACAGGGTCGGCCGAGCAGTACTTC.

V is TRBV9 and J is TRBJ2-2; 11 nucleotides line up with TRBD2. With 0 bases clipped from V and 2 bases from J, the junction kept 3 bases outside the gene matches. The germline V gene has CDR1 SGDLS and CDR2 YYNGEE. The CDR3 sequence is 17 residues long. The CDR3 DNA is TGTGCCAGCAGCGTAGATAGCGGGGGGGTAAACACCGGGGAGCTGTTTTTT. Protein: CASSVDSGGVNTGELFF.

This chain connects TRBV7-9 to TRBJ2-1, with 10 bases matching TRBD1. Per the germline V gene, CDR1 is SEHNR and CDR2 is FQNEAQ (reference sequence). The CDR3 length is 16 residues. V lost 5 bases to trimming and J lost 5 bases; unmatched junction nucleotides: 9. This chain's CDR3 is CASSPLAGTGDNEQFF. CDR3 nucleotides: TGTGCCAGCAGCCCGCTGGCCGGGACAGGGGACAATGAGCAGTTCTTC. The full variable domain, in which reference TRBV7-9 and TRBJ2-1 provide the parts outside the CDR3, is DTGVSQNPRHKITKRGQNVTFRCDPISEHNRLYWYRQTLGQGPEFLTYFQNEAQLEKSRLLSDRFSAERPKGSFSTLEIQRTEQGDSAMYLCASSPLAGTGDNEQFFGPGTRLTVL.

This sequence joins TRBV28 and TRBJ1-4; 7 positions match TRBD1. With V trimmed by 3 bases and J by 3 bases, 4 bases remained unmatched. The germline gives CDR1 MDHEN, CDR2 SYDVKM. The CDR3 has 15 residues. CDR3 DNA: TGTGCCAGCAGTTTTCCCGGGACAGCTAATGAAAAACTGTTTTTT. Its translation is CASSFPGTANEKLFF.

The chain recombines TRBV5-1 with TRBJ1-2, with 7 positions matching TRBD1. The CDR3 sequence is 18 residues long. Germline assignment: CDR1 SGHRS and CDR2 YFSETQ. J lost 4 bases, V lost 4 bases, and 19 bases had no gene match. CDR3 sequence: CASSLGGTETLLRYGYTF. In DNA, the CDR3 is TGCGCCAGCAGCCTGGGAGGGACAGAGACTCTTCTACGCTATGGCTACACCTTC.

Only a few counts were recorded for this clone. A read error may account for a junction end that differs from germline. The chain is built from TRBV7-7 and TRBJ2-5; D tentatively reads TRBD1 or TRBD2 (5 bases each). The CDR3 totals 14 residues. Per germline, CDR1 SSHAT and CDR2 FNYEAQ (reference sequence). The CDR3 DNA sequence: TGTGCTAGCAGCTTAGCGACCTGGGGCGAGACCCAGTACTTC. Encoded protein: CASSLATWGETQYF.

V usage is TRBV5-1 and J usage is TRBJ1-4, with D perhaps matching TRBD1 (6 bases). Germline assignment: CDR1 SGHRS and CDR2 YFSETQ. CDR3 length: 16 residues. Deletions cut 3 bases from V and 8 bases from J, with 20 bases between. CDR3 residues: CASSSLPELQGEKLFF. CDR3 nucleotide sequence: TGCGCCAGCAGCTCTCTCCCGGAACTTCAGGGGGAAAAACTGTTTTTT.

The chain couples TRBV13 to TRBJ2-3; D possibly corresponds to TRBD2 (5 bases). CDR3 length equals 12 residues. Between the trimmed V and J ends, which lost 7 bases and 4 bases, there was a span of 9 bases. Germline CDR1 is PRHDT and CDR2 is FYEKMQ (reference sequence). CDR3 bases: TGTGCCAGCACCGTGAGGGCAGATACGCAGTATTTT. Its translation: CASTVRADTQYF.

The chain's CDR3 is CASSVSSDTGEQYF. In nucleotides, the CDR3 is TGTGCCAGCAGCGTTTCCTCGGACACGGGCGAGCAGTACTTC. The rearrangement joins TRBV9 to TRBJ2-7, with D perhaps TRBD1 (5 bases). Germline V CDR1 and CDR2: SGDLS, YYNGEE. This CDR3 comprises 14 residues. Trimming pared 2 bases from V and 6 bases from J, leaving 15 bases between.

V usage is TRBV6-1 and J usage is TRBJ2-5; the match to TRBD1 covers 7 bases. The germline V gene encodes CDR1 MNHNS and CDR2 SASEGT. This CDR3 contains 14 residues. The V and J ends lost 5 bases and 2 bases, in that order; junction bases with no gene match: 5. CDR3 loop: CASSLTGSQETQYF. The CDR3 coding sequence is TGTGCCAGCAGTTTGACAGGGTCACAAGAGACCCAGTACTTC.

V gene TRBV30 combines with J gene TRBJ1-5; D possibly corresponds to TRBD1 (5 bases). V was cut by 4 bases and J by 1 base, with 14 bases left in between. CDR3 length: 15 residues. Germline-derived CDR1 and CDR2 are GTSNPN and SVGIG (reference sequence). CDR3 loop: CAWTQGGSSNQPQHF. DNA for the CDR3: TGTGCCTGGACCCAGGGCGGATCGAGCAATCAGCCCCAGCATTTT.

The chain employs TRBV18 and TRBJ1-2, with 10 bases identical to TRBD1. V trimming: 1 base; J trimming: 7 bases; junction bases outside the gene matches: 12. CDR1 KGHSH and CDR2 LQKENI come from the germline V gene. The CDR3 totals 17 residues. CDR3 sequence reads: CASSPLVDRQGASGYTF. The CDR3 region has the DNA TGTGCCAGCTCACCACTGGTCGATCGACAGGGGGCCTCTGGCTACACCTTC.

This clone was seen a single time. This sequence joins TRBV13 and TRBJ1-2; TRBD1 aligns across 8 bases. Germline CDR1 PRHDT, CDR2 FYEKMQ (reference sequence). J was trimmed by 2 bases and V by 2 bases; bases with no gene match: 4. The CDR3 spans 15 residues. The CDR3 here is CASSLSGGSNYGYTF. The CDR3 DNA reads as TGTGCCAGCAGCTTATCAGGGGGCAGCAACTATGGCTACACCTTC.

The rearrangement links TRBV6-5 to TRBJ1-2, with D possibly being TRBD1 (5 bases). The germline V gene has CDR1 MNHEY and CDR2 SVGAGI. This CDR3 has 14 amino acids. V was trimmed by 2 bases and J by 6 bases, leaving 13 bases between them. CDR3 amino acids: CASSYVQGFDGYTF. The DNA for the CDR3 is TGTGCCAGCAGTTACGTTCAGGGCTTTGATGGCTACACCTTC.

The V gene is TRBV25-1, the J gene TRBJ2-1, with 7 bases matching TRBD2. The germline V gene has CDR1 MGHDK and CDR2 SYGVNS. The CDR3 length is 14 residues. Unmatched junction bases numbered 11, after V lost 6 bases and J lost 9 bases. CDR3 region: CASSNWGEGTEQFF. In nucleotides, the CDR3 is TGTGCCAGCAGCAATTGGGGGGAGGGAACTGAGCAGTTCTTC.

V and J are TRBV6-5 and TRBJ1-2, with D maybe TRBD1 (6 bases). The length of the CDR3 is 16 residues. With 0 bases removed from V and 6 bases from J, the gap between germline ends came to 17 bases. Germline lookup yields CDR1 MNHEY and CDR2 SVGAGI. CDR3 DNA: TGTGCCAGCAGTTACTCGACCGGTGGGGGCAGAGATGGCTACACCTTC. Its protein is CASSYSTGGGRDGYTF.

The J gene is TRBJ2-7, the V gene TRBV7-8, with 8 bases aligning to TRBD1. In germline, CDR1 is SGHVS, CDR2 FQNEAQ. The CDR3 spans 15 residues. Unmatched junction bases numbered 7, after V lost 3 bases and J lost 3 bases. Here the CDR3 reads CASSFRQGTVYEQYF. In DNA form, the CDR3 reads TGTGCCAGCAGCTTCCGACAGGGGACGGTCTACGAGCAGTACTTC.

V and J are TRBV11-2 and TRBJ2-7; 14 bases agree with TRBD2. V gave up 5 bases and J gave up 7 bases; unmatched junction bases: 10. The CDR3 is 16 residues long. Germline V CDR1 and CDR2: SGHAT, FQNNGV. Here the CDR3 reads CASSPPGLAGGGEQYF. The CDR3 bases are TGTGCCAGCAGCCCCCCAGGACTAGCGGGGGGCGGTGAGCAGTACTTC.

The CDR3 sequence: CASSQWGTVMENGIYGYNSPLHF. The CDR3 DNA sequence: TGCGCCAGCAGTCAATGGGGGACAGTAATGGAAAATGGGATATATGGATATAATTCACCCCTCCACTTT. The chain uses TRBV23-1 and TRBJ1-6; 7 positions agree with TRBD1. TRBV23-1 is known as an ORF, though its function is uncertain. J gave up 4 bases and V 1 base, and 25 bases lay outside the gene matches. The CDR3 sequence is 23 residues long.